This T cell receptor beta chain was sequenced for a study of blood T cell repertoires in COVID-19. Looking at the study overall: The United States, Italy and Spain provided the acute and convalescent COVID-19 samples. T cells, B-cell-depleted T cells, or PBMCs provided the cDNA or gDNA that served as material.

Authors' methods: Amplified reference gene primers provided the basis for estimating nucleated cell counts. The protocol was immunoSEQ multiplex PCR, while the TCRdb copy is restricted to in-frame clones and leaves out a portion. That table is the source of V, J and clone size, and D and trimming were worked out from the DNA. The data hold roughly 380,000 clones, with roughly 86% observed a single time. CDR1 and CDR2 from the germline V gene are WSHSY and SAAADI. V was pared by 6 bases and J by 4 bases, with 14 bases of the junction left unmatched. The CDR3 consists of 17 residues. The chain links TRBV10-2 to TRBJ1-1; 10 positions match TRBD1. The specimen sequenced was peripheral blood. The TCR comes from a human donor with acute or convalescent COVID-19. The donor label of this sample is uncertain. CDR3 amino acids: CASRRGGTGVIGTEAFF. The CDR3 coding sequence is TGCGCCAGCAGAAGGGGTGGGACAGGGGTTATTGGCACTGAAGCTTTCTTT.